The 4 T cell receptor beta chains given below trace back to one sample, sequenced in a study of control samples from healthy donors and cancer patients. Only in-frame clones appear in the TCRdb table, and some are missing; sequencing was by immunoSEQ multiplex PCR. This sample has 110,000 or so clones, with just over 90% found just once. The sequencing input was blood. The receptors were gathered from a human donor in good health. The donor label of this sample is uncertain.

The chain couples TRBV28 to TRBJ2-7; 7 bases align to TRBD1. Trimming removed 5 bases from V and 5 bases from J; junction bases left unmatched: 12. CDR1 MDHEN and CDR2 SYDVKM come from the germline V gene. The CDR3 has 15 residues. This CDR3 reads CASSLPGTAIHEQYF. DNA for the CDR3: TGTGCCAGCAGTCTCCCCGGGACAGCGATCCACGAGCAGTACTTC.

This chain's CDR3 is CASSPTGQGRGGNTIYF. The CDR3 DNA reads as TGTGCCAGCTCACCAACCGGACAGGGGCGCGGAGGAAACACCATATATTTT. The chain carries TRBV18 and TRBJ1-3, with 9 bases that match TRBD1. The V segment lost 2 bases and the J segment 4 bases; nucleotides outside the gene matches: 9. This CDR3 region has 17 residues. Germline V lookup: CDR1 KGHSH, CDR2 LQKENI.

The J gene is TRBJ1-2, the V gene TRBV19; D is uncertain. Trimming took 3 bases from V and 0 from J, leaving 11 bases between them. Germline lookup yields CDR1 LNHDA and CDR2 SQIVND (reference sequence). The CDR3 runs to 15 residues. CDR3 nucleotides: TGTGCCAGTAGTATTTACGCAGAAACTAACTATGGCTACACCTTC. Protein product: CASSIYAETNYGYTF.

The genes are TRBV11-2 and TRBJ1-4; D gene unclear. Between the trimmed V and J ends, which lost 1 base and 2 bases, there was a span of 5 bases. The CDR3 contains 14 residues. Germline-derived CDR1 and CDR2 are SGHAT and FQNNGV. CDR3 protein: CASSLGRTNEKLFF. The DNA of the CDR3 is TGTGCCAGCAGCTTAGGGCGGACTAATGAAAAACTGTTTTTT.